Presented here are 11 T cell receptor beta chains from one specimen sequenced in a study of graft-versus-host responses after intestinal transplantation. The table came from immunoSEQ multiplex PCR; TCRdb's copy has only in-frame clones and leaves some out. The sample shows tens of thousands of clones, 90% of them seen only once. For these receptors, no antigen is known. The sample here was unstimulated CD8+ T cells sorted from spleen or lymph node cells, taken before transplant. The source of these receptors is a human donor who was the organ donor for an intestinal transplant.

This clone occurred once. The chain carries TRBV7-8 and TRBJ2-5; 8 positions match TRBD1. Trimming cost V 2 bases and J 4 bases; bases outside gene matches: 6. The CDR3 contains 15 residues. Per germline, CDR1 SGHVS and CDR2 FQNEAQ. The CDR3 here is CASSLRPRGRETQYF. CDR3 bases: TGTGCCAGCAGCTTAAGGCCCAGGGGGCGAGAGACCCAGTACTTC. Using reference TRBV7-8 and TRBJ2-5 for the parts outside the CDR3, the full variable domain is GAGVSQSPRYKVAKRGQDVALRCDPISGHVSLFWYQQALGQGPEFLTYFQNEAQLDKSGLPSDRFFAERPEGSVSTLKIQRTQQEDSAVYLCASSLRPRGRETQYFGPGTRLLVL.

The J gene is TRBJ2-5, the V gene TRBV6-6; 8 positions match TRBD2. Germline V lookup: CDR1 MNHNY, CDR2 SVGAGI (reference sequence). The CDR3 is 14 amino acids. After removal of 11 bases from V and 2 bases from J, the junction contained 10 bases not matched to a gene. Here the CDR3 DNA reads TGTGCCGGATCAGCGGGGGCAGCTCAAGAGACCCAGTACTTC. It specifies CAGSAGAAQETQYF.

The chain joins TRBV28 to TRBJ1-1; 7 nucleotides align to TRBD1. V lost 1 base and J lost 1; bases outside the gene matches: 3. CDR1 MDHEN and CDR2 SYDVKM come from the germline V gene. CDR3 size: 15 residues. The CDR3 DNA sequence: TGTGCCAGCAGTTTATCTGGGACAGAGAACACTGAAGCTTTCTTT. It is translated as CASSLSGTENTEAFF.

The chain couples TRBV11-2 to TRBJ1-2; 10 nucleotides align to TRBD1. The V and J ends lost 6 bases and 13 bases, in that order; junction bases with no gene match: 2. The CDR3 covers 10 residues. Per germline, CDR1 SGHAT and CDR2 FQNNGV. DNA for the CDR3: TGTGCCAGCAGGAGGACAGGGGGCACCTTC. Its protein is CASRRTGGTF.

The J gene is TRBJ2-7, the V gene TRBV7-8, with D tentatively TRBD2 (5 bases). The CDR3 length is 13 residues. Deletions cut 1 base from V and 6 bases from J, with 10 bases between. From germline, CDR1 is SGHVS and CDR2 FQNEAQ. CDR3 residues: CASSLVRGSEQYV. The CDR3 DNA follows: TGTGCCAGCAGCTTAGTCCGAGGGAGCGAGCAGTACGTC.

The gene calls are TRBV5-6 and TRBJ2-1; D might be TRBD2 (7 bases). This CDR3 contains 14 residues. Trimming shortened V by 7 bases and J by 6 bases, and 17 bases separated the two germline ends. Germline V gene lookup returns CDR1 SGHDT and CDR2 YYEEEE. CDR3 loop: CASAGAEIFNEQFF. DNA of the CDR3: TGTGCCAGCGCGGGGGCAGAAATCTTCAATGAGCAGTTCTTC.

This clone was picked up one time. The J gene is TRBJ1-1, the V gene TRBV27; 8 nucleotides align to TRBD1. V was clipped by 0 bases and J by 1 base; unmatched bases: 7. The germline gives CDR1 MNHEY, CDR2 SMNVEV (reference sequence). The length of the CDR3 is 17 residues. The CDR3 region has the DNA TGTGCCAGCAGTTTATCTCCCGGGACAGGCCCGAACACTGAAGCTTTCTTT. This gives the protein CASSLSPGTGPNTEAFF.

The CDR3, as DNA: TGCGCCAGCAGCTTGGGACAGGGGAATGGCTACACCTTC. Amino acids: CASSLGQGNGYTF. This sequence joins TRBV5-1 and TRBJ1-2; 8 bases match TRBD1. Germline V lookup: CDR1 SGHRS, CDR2 YFSETQ. Unmatched junction bases numbered 1, after V lost 0 bases and J lost 6 bases. This CDR3 contains 13 residues.

The rearrangement uses TRBV2 and TRBJ2-2, with TRBD1 as a possible D gene (5 bases). Trimming took off 6 bases at V and 3 bases at J, with 14 bases between the two ends. This CDR3 contains 15 residues. Germline loops: CDR1 SNHLY, CDR2 FYNNEI. The CDR3 region has the DNA TGTGCCAGCAGACCAGGGTGGTCGGACACCGGGGAGCTGTTTTTT. Its protein is CASRPGWSDTGELFF.

The rearrangement joins TRBV27 to TRBJ2-3; the match to TRBD1 covers 7 bases. Germline V lookup: CDR1 MNHEY, CDR2 SMNVEV (reference sequence). The trim removed 6 bases at V and 0 bases at J, leaving 6 bases unmatched. There are 15 residues in the CDR3. CDR3 region: CASSAQGVSTDTQYF. The CDR3 region has the DNA TGTGCCAGCAGCGCTCAGGGGGTTAGCACAGATACGCAGTATTTT.

The genes are TRBV9 and TRBJ1-1, with D hard to call. The V gene lost 0 bases and the J gene lost 4 bases, with 7 bases spanning the gap. This CDR3 is built from 13 residues. Germline CDR1 is SGDLS and CDR2 is YYNGEE. The CDR3, as DNA: TGTGCCAGCAGCGTAGGCGGGCTCACTGAAGCTTTCTTT. Translation gives CASSVGGLTEAFF. Supplemented by reference TRBV9 and TRBJ1-1, the full variable domain reads DSGVTQTPKHLITATGQRVTLRCSPRSGDLSVYWYQQSLDQGLQFLIQYYNGEERAKGNILERFSAQQFPDLHSELNLSSLELGDSALYFCASSVGGLTEAFFGQGTRLTVV.